This record looks at one TCR beta chain sequence and its context. Trimming removed 2 bases at V and 8 bases at J, with 18 bases between. CDR3 length equals 15 residues. CDR1 and CDR2 (germline): SGHDN, FVKESK. The sample originates from a study of blood T cell repertoires in COVID-19. Study context: T cells, B-cell-depleted T cells, or PBMCs provided the cDNA or gDNA that served as material.

Profiled with immunoSEQ multiplex PCR; TCRdb holds only in-frame clones, not every one. The sample has about 87,000 clones, about nine tenths seen once. Sequenced: peripheral blood. The V and J genes are TRBV14 and TRBJ1-2; D might be TRBD1 (6 bases). This receptor was taken from a man between 18 and 29 years old with COVID-19, enrolled during active disease. In DNA form, the CDR3 reads TGTGCCAGCAGCCAAAATCGGCAGGGGAGTAGGGGCTACACCTTC. This gives the protein CASSQNRQGSRGYTF.